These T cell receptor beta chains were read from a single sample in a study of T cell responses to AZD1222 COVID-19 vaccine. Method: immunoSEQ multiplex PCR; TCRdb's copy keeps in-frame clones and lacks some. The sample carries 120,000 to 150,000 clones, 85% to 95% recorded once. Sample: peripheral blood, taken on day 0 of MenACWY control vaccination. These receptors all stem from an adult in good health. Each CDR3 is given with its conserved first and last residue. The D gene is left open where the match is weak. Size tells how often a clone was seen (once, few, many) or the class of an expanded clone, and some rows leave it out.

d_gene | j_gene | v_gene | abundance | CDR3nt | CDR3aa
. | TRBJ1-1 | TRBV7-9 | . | TGTGCCAGCAGCTTAAGTGTGAACTCGGGAGAAGCTTTCTTT | CASSLSVNSGEAFF
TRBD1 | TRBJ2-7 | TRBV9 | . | TGTGCCAGCAGCGTTAGACAGGGCCCCTACGAGCAGTACTTC | CASSVRQGPYEQYF
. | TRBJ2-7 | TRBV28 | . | TGTGCCAGCAGACAGGGTCGGAACGAGCAGTACTTC | CASRQGRNEQYF
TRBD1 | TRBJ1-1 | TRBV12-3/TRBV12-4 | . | TGTGCCAGTGGACAGGGGGCGGACACTGAAGCTTTCTTT | CASGQGADTEAFF
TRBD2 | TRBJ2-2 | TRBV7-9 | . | TGTGCCAGCAGCCCTTTAGCGGGGGGCCTTACCGGGGAGCTGTTTTTT | CASSPLAGGLTGELFF
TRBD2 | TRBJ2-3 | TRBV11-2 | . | TGTGCCAGCAGCTTAGGACTAGCGGGAGGTCGATATACGCAGTATTTT | CASSLGLAGGRYTQYF
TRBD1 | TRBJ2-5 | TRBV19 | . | TGTGCCAGTAGTGCCCGGACAGGGGGCGGGGAGACCCAGTACTTC | CASSARTGGGETQYF
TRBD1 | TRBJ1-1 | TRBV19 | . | TGTGCCAGTAGTATCAGACCGGACAGGGGCACTGAAGCTTTCTTT | CASSIRPDRGTEAFF
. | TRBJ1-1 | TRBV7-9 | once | TGTGCCAGCAGCCCCGGTGAAGCTTTCTTT | CASSPGEAFF
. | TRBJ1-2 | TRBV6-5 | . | TGTGCCAGCAGAGCACCCGAGGGGATTAACTATGGCTACACCTTC | CASRAPEGINYGYTF
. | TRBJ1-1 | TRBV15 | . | TGTGCCACCAGTAATACGGGTGGGAACACTGAAGCTTTCTTT | CATSNTGGNTEAFF
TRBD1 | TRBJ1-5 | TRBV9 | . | TGTGCCAGCAGCGTGCCGACAGGGAGGTCGTACAATCAGCCCCAGCATTTT | CASSVPTGRSYNQPQHF
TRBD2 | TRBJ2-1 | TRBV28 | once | TGTGCCAGCAGTACCTCTAGCGGGGGCCCCCTCAATGAGCAGTTCTTC | CASSTSSGGPLNEQFF
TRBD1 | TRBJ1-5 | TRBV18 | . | TGTGCCAGCTCACCGGGACAGGGCGGTCAGCCCCAGCATTTT | CASSPGQGGQPQHF
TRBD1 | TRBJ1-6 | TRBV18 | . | TGTGCCAGCTCACGAGAGGGACAGGCTGGTTCACCCCTCCACTTT | CASSREGQAGSPLHF
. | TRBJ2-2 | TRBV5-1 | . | TGCGCCAGCAGCTTGGCCGGGCAGAGTAACGTCGGCGGGGAGCTGTTTTTT | CASSLAGQSNVGGELFF
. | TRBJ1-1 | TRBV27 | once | TGTGCCAGCAGTCAAGGGACTGCGAACACTGAAGCTTTCTTT | CASSQGTANTEAFF
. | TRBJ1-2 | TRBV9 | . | TGTGCCAGCAGCGGAGGGGATGGCTACACCTTC | CASSGGDGYTF
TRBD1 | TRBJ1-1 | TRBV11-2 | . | TGTGCCAGCAGCTTAGATACAGGGGGGCGTTTCGCTGAAGCTTTCTTT | CASSLDTGGRFAEAFF
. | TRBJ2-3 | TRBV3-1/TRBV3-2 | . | TGTGCCAGCAGCCAGGCGTCCCGGGCGCAGTATTTT | CASSQASRAQYF
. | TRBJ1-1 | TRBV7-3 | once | TGTGCCAGCAGCCTACGGACAGTGAACACTGAAGCTTTCTTT | CASSLRTVNTEAFF
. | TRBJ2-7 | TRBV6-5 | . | TGTGCCAGCAGTTACTTGGGGGGATCCTACGAGCAGTACTTC | CASSYLGGSYEQYF
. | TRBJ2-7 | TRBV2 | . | TGTGCCAGCAGTGTACGACCCCCCTACGAGCAGTACTTC | CASSVRPPYEQYF
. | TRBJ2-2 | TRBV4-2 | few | TGTGCCAGCAGCCAACGGGGTGAGGGAGCCCCGGGCGGGGAGCTGTTTTTT | CASSQRGEGAPGGELFF
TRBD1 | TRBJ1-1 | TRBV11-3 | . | TGTGCCAGCAGCTCTAGACAGGGCTCTGAAGCTTTCTTT | CASSSRQGSEAFF
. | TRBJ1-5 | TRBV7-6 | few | TGTGCCAGCAGCTTAGGTGGGGGTCGACAGCCCCAGCATTTT | CASSLGGGRQPQHF
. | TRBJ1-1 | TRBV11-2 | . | TGTGCCAGCAGCTCCGGTTTTTCCACTGAAGCTTTCTTT | CASSSGFSTEAFF
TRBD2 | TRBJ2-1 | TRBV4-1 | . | TGCGCCAGCAGCCGGGGGGGACTAGCGGGAGGAACTACCTACAATGAGCAGTTCTTC | CASSRGGLAGGTTYNEQFF
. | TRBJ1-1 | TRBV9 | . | TGTGCCAGCAGCGTAGCCGGGGGAGCGACTGAAGCTTTCTTT | CASSVAGGATEAFF
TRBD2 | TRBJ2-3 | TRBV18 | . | TGTGCCAGCTCACCCTTAGCGGGGGGGCAGTGGGATACGCAGTATTTT | CASSPLAGGQWDTQYF
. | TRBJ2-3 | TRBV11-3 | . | TGTGCCAGCAGCTTAGATACCACAGATACGCAGTATTTT | CASSLDTTDTQYF
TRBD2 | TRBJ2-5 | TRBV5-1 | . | TGCGCCAGCAGCTTTCAAATCCCTAGCGGAGAGACCCAGTACTTC | CASSFQIPSGETQYF
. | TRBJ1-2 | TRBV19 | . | TGTGCCAGTAGTATACGGCCCCGGCAGGGGTATGGCTACACCTTC | CASSIRPRQGYGYTF
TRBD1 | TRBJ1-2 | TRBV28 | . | TGTGCCAGCAGGAACCACGGGACAGGGGTAAATGGCTACACCTTC | CASRNHGTGVNGYTF
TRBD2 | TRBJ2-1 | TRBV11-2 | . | TGTGCCAGCAGCTTAACGGGAGGGAGCTCCTACAATGAGCAGTTCTTC | CASSLTGGSSYNEQFF
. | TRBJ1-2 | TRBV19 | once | TGTGCCAGTAGTATAGAGGAGCCCCTGGGCCCTATGCGGGGCGGCTACACCTTC | CASSIEEPLGPMRGGYTF
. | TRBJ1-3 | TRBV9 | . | TGTGCCAGCAGCGTAGTGGGGCCTCTCTCTGGAAACACCATATATTTT | CASSVVGPLSGNTIYF
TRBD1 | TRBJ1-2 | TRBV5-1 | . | TGCGCCAGCAGCTTGGCCGCAGGGACAGGGAGTTATGGCTACACCTTC | CASSLAAGTGSYGYTF
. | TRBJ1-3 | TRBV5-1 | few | TGCGCCAGCAGCTCTGATGGACAGCTCCCGGGCACCATATATTTT | CASSSDGQLPGTIYF
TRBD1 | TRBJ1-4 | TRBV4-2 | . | TGTGCCAGCAGCCAAGAGGGACAGGCAGCCCAACTGTTTTTT | CASSQEGQAAQLFF
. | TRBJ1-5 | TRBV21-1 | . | TGTGCCAGCCGTGGGGACAGGGGTTCCTTTAGCAATCAGCCCCAGCATTTT | CASRGDRGSFSNQPQHF
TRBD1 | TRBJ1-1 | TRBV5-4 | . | TGTGCCAGCAGCTACAGGGGAAACACTGAAGCTTTCTTT | CASSYRGNTEAFF
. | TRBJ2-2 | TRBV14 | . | TGTGCCAGCAGCCAAGTGGGAGAAGGCACCGGGGAGCTGTTTTTT | CASSQVGEGTGELFF
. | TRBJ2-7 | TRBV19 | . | TGTGCCAGTAGTGCGTGGACAGCTACCTACGAGCAGTACTTC | CASSAWTATYEQYF
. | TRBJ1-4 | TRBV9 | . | TGTGCCAGCAGCGTAGCGGCGGGGAACACTAATGAAAAACTGTTTTTT | CASSVAAGNTNEKLFF
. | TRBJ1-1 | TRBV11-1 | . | TGTGCCAGCAGCTTAGCGGCCAGGGCGGAAGCTTTCTTT | CASSLAARAEAFF
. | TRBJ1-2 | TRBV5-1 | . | TGCGCCAGCAGCTATGACACTAGCTATGGCTACACCTTC | CASSYDTSYGYTF
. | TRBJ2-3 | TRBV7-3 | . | TGTGCCAGCAGCTTAAGAGCGCTAGGCACAGATACGCAGTATTTT | CASSLRALGTDTQYF
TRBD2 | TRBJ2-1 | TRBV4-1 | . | TGCGCCAGCAGCCAAGATCAGGAGGCTAGCGGGGGGCAGGAGCAGTTCTTC | CASSQDQEASGGQEQFF
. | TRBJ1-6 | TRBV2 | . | TGTGCCAGCAGTGACCCCGGGGGAAATAATTCACCCCTCCACTTT | CASSDPGGNNSPLHF
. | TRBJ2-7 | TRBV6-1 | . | TGTGCCAGCAGTGAAGGGTGGTACGAGCAGTACTTC | CASSEGWYEQYF
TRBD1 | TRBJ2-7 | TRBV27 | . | TGTGCCAGCAGTTTCATGGGACAGGGGAATCACGAGCAGTACTTC | CASSFMGQGNHEQYF
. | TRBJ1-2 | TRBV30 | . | TGTGCCTGGAGTGTACTCAGGGGAGGTTCTGGCTACACCTTC | CAWSVLRGGSGYTF
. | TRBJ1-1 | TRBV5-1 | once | TGCGCCAGCAGTGTTTTAGGCCCCCCTGATGAAGCTTTCTTT | CASSVLGPPDEAFF
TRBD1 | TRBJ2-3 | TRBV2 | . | TGTGCCAGCCAAGGACAGGCAAGGACAGATACGCAGTATTTT | CASQGQARTDTQYF
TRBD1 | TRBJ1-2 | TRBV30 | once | TGTGCCTGGAGGGCACCCGGGACAGGCTTTAACTATGGCTACACCTTC | CAWRAPGTGFNYGYTF
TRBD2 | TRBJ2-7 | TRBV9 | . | TGTGCCAGCACCCTCGGGACTACGGGCGAGCAGTACTTC | CASTLGTTGEQYF
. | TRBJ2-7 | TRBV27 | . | TGTGCCAGCAGTTTAATCGGGGGCGGGTACGAGCAGTACTTC | CASSLIGGGYEQYF